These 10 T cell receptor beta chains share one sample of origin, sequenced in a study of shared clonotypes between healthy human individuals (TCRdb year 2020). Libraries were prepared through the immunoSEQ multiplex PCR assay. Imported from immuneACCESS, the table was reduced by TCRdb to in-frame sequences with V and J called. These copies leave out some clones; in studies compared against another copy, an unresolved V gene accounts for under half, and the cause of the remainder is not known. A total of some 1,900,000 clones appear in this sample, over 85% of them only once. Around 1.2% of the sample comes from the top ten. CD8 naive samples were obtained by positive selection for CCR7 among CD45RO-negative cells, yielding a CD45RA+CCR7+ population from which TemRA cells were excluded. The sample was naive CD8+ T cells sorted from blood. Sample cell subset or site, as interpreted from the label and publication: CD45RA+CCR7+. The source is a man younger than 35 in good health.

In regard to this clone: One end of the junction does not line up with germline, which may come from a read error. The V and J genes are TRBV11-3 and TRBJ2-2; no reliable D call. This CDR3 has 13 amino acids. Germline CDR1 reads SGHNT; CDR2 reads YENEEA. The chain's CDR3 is CASSIDNTGELFF. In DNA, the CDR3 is TGTGCCAGCAGCATAGACAACACCGGGGAGCTGTTTTTT.

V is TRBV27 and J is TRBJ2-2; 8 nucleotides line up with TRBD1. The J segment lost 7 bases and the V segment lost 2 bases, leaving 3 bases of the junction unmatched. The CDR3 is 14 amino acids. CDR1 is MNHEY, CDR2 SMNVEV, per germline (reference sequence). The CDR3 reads CASSLGTGIGELFF. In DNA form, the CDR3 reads TGTGCCAGCAGTTTAGGGACAGGAATCGGGGAGCTGTTTTTT.

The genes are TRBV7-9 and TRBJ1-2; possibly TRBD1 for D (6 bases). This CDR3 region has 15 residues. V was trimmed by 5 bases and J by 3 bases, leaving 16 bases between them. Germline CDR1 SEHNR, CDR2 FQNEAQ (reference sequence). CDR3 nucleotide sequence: TGTGCCAGCAGCGGCGTCGGGGGGCTTGACTATGGCTACACCTTC. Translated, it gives CASSGVGGLDYGYTF.

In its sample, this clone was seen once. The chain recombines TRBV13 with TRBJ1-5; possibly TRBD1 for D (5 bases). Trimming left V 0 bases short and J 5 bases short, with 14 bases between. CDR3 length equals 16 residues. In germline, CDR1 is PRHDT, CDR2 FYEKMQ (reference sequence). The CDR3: CASSLGGQGRDQPQHF. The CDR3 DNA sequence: TGTGCCAGCAGCTTAGGTGGGCAGGGTAGGGATCAGCCCCAGCATTTT. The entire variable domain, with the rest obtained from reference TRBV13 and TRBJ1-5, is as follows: AAGVIQSPRHLIKEKRETATLKCYPIPRHDTVYWYQQGPGQDPQFLISFYEKMQSDKGSIPDRFSAQQFSDYHSELNMSSLELGDSALYFCASSLGGQGRDQPQHFGDGTRLSIL.

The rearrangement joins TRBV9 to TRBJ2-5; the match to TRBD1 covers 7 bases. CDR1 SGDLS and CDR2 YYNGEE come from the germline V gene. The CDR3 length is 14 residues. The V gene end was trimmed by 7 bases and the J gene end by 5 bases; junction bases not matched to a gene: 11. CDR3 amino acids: CASCDEGAGETQYF. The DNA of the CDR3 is TGTGCCAGCTGCGACGAGGGGGCCGGTGAGACCCAGTACTTC.

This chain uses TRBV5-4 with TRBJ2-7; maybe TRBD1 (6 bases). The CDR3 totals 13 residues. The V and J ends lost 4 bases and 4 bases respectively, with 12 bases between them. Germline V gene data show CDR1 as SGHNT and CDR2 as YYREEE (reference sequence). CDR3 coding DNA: TGTGCCAGCAGCCAAAGGACAGATTACGAGCAGTACTTC. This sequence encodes CASSQRTDYEQYF.

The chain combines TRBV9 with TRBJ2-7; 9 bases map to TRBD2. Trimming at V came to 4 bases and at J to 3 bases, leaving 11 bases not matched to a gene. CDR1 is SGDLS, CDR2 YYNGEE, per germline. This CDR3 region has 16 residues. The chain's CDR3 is CASSFHSGSGVYEQYF. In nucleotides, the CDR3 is TGTGCCAGCAGCTTCCATAGCGGGAGCGGGGTCTACGAGCAGTACTTC. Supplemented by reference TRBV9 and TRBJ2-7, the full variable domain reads DSGVTQTPKHLITATGQRVTLRCSPRSGDLSVYWYQQSLDQGLQFLIQYYNGEERAKGNILERFSAQQFPDLHSELNLSSLELGDSALYFCASSFHSGSGVYEQYFGPGTRLTVT.

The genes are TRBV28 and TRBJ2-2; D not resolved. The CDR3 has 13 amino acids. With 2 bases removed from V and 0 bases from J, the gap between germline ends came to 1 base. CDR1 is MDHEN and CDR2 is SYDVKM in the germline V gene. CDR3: CASSLPNTGELFF. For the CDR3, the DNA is TGTGCCAGCAGTTTACCGAACACCGGGGAGCTGTTTTTT.

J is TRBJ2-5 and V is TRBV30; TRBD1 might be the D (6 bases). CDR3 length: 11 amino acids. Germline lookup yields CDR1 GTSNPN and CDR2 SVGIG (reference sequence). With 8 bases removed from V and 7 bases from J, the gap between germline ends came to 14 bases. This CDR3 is CAGDIGGTQYF. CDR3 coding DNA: TGTGCCGGGGACATAGGCGGGACCCAGTACTTC.

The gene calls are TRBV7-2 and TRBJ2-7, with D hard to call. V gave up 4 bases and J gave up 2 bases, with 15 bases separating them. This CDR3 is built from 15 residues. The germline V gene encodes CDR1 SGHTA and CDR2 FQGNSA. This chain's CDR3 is CASSSTTLSPYEQYF. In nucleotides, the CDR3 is TGTGCCAGCAGCTCGACGACACTGTCCCCCTACGAGCAGTACTTC.